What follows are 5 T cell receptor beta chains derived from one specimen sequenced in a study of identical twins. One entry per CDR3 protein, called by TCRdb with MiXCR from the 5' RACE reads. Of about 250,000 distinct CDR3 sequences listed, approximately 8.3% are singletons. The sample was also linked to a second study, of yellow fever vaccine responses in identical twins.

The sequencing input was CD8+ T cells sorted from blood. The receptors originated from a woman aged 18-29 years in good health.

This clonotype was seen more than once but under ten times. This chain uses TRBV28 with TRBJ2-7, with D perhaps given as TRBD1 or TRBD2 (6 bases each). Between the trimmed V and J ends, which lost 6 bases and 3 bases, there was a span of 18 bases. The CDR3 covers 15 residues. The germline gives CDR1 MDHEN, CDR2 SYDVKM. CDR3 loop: CASSLTQGGVYEQYF. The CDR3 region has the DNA TGTGCCAGCAGCCTGACACAGGGAGGTGTCTACGAGCAGTACTTC.

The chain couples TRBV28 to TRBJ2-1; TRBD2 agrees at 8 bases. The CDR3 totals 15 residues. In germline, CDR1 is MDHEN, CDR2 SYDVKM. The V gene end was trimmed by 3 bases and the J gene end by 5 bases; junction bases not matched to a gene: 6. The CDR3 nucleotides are TGTGCCAGCAGTTTTAGCCAGCGGGGGAACAATGAGCAGTTCTTC. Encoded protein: CASSFSQRGNNEQFF.

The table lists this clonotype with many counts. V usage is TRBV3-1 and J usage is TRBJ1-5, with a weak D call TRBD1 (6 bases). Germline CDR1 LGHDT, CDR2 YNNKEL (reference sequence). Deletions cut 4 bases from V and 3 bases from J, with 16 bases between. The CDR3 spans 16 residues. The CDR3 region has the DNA TGTGCCAGCAGCCTAGGGACACCCCGATTCAATCAGCCCCAGCATTTT. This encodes CASSLGTPRFNQPQHF.

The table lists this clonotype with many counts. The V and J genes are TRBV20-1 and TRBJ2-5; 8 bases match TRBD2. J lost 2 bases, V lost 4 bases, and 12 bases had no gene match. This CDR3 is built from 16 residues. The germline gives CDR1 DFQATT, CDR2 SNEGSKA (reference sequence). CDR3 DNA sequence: TGCAGTGCTAAGGGAAGAAGCGGGGGACTTCAAGAGACCCAGTACTTC. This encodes CSAKGRSGGLQETQYF.

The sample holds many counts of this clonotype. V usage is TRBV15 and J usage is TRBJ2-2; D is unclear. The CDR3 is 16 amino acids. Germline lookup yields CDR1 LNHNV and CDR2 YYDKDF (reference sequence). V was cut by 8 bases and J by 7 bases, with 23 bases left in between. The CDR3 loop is CATAAETHSRSGELFF. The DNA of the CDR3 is TGTGCCACCGCGGCGGAAACCCATTCACGGAGCGGGGAGCTGTTTTTT.